This T cell receptor beta chain was captured in a study of cytomegalovirus exposure and HLA in healthy donors. Germline-derived CDR1 and CDR2 are SSHAT and FNYEAQ (reference sequence). The CDR3 runs to 14 residues. V gave up 1 base and J gave up 1 base, with 6 bases separating them. Some clones are missing from TCRdb's copy, which holds only in-frame ones; the method was immunoSEQ multiplex PCR. Of some 160,000 clones in the sample, approximately 91% were seen once. Sequencing was done on a sample of PBMCs. The sequence was obtained from a man younger than 30 in good health and CMV-seronegative. The V call is TRBV7-7, the J call TRBJ2-3; the D gene is possibly TRBD2 (5 bases). For the CDR3, the DNA is TGTGCCAGCAGCTTAGGGCGGGGCACAGATACGCAGTATTTT. Protein sequence: CASSLGRGTDTQYF.